The source of this T cell receptor (beta chain) is a study of technical replicates of blood from a few donors. The CDR3 extends over 14 amino acids. Germline CDR1 SGHRS, CDR2 YFSETQ. V was pared by 0 bases and J by 4 bases, with 11 bases between. Profiling relied on immunoSEQ multiplex PCR, and the TCRdb table lists in-frame clones only, not all of them. The sample has 75,000 to 85,000 clones; approximately 94% are singletons. V and J are TRBV5-1 and TRBJ2-7, with D tentatively TRBD2 (6 bases). The sample comprised T cells isolated from PBMCs. The source of this sequence is a human donor in good health. CDR3: CASSLAGREYEQYF. The CDR3, as DNA: TGCGCCAGCAGCTTGGCCGGGAGAGAGTACGAGCAGTACTTC.